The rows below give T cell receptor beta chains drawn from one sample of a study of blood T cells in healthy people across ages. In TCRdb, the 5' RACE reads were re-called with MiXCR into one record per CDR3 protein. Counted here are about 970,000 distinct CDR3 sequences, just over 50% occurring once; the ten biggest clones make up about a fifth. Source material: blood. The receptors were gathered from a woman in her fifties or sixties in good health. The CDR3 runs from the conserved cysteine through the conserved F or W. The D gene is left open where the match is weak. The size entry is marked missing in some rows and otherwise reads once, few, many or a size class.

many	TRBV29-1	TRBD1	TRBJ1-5	CSAMTGGGQPQHF	TGCAGCGCAATGACAGGGGGCGGTCAGCCCCAGCATTTT
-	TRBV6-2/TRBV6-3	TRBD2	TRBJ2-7	CARRKTSGSYNEQYF	TGTGCCCGCAGGAAGACTAGCGGGAGTTACAATGAGCAGTACTTC
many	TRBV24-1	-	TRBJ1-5	CATSDHGSNQPQHF	TGTGCCACCAGTGACCACGGGAGTAATCAGCCCCAGCATTTT
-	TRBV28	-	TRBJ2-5	CASSLANLRSETQYF	TGTGCCAGCAGTTTAGCTAACCTTAGGTCGGAGACCCAGTACTTC
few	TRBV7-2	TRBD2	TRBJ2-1	CANSPGGRDNEQFF	TGTGCCAATTCTCCGGGAGGGCGAGACAATGAGCAGTTCTTC
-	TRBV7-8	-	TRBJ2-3	CASSSNRADTQYF	TGTGCCAGCAGCTCCAACCGGGCAGATACGCAGTATTTT
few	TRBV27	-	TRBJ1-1	CASSLTMNTEAFF	TGTGCCAGCAGTTTGACGATGAACACTGAAGCTTTCTTT
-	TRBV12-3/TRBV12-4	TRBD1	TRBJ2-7	CASTHRGQGPSYEQYF	TGTGCCAGCACCCATCGAGGACAGGGGCCCTCCTACGAGCAGTACTTC
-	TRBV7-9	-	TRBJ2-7	CASSQKGSYEQYF	TGTGCCAGCAGCCAGAAGGGTTCCTACGAGCAGTACTTC
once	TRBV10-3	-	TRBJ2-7	CATTGTGNSAEQYF	TGTGCCACCACCGGGACTGGGAATTCTGCGGAGCAGTACTTC
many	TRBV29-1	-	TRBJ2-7	CSVTGLKGEQYF	TGCAGCGTCACTGGGTTAAAGGGCGAGCAGTACTTC
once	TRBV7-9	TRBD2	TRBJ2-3	CASSATERELGDTQYF	TGTGCCAGCAGCGCCACCGAGCGGGAGCTTGGAGATACGCAGTATTTT
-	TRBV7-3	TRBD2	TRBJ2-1	CASSPDSGRTTGQFF	TGTGCCAGCAGTCCGGATAGCGGGAGGACGACAGGGCAGTTCTTC
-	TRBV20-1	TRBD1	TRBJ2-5	CSAAGTGRQETQYF	TGCAGTGCTGCCGGGACAGGGCGACAAGAGACCCAGTACTTC
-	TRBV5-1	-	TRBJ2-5	CASSLAPGVETQYF	TGCGCCAGCAGCTTGGCACCCGGAGTAGAGACCCAGTACTTC
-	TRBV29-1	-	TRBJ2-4	CSVVTGSTAKNIQYF	TGCAGCGTTGTAACAGGCAGCACGGCCAAAAACATTCAGTACTTC
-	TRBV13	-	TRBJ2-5	CASSLQGRRGRQETQYF	TGTGCCAGCAGCTTACAGGGTAGGAGGGGAAGACAAGAGACCCAGTACTTC
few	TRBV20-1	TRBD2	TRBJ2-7	CSADTGLRYNEQYF	TGCAGTGCGGACACGGGACTACGTTACAATGAGCAGTACTTC
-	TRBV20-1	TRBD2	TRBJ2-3	CSFSAGSLTDTQYF	TGCAGTTTTTCAGCGGGATCCCTCACAGATACGCAGTATTTT
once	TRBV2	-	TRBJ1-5	CASSVVRGSNQPQHF	TGTGCCAGCTCGGTGGTCCGGGGAAGCAATCAGCCCCAGCATTTT
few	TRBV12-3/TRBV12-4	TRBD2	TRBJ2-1	CASSLLGLASSNEQFF	TGTGCCAGCAGTCTCCTCGGACTAGCATCCTCCAATGAGCAGTTCTTC
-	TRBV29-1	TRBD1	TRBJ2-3	CSGYDRVDTQYF	TGCAGCGGATATGACAGGGTGGATACGCAGTATTTT
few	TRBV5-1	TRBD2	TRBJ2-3	CASSPRTSRTDTQYF	TGCGCCAGCAGCCCACGGACTAGTCGCACAGATACGCAGTATTTT
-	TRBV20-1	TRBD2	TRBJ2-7	CSARFGREVSYEQYF	TGCAGTGCTAGGTTCGGGCGGGAGGTCTCCTACGAGCAGTACTTC
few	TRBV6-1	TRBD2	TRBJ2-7	CATGTSGRGEQYF	TGTGCCACCGGGACTAGCGGGAGAGGCGAGCAGTACTTC
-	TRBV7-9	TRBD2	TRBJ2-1	CASSPGDGGRNEQFF	TGTGCCAGCAGCCCGGGGGACGGGGGGAGGAATGAGCAGTTCTTC
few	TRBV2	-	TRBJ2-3	CASSTLAGGSDTQYF	TGTGCCAGCAGTACACTAGCTGGAGGGTCAGATACGCAGTATTTT
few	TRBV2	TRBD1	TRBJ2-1	CASSEMGQGASEQFF	TGTGCCAGCAGTGAAATGGGACAGGGGGCGAGTGAGCAGTTCTTC
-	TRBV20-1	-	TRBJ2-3	CSARDFPAGPSTDTQYF	TGCAGTGCTAGAGATTTCCCCGCGGGACCTAGCACAGATACGCAGTATTTT
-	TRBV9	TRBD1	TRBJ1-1	CASSVTDRGDTEAFF	TGTGCCAGCAGCGTAACAGACAGGGGGGACACTGAAGCTTTCTTT
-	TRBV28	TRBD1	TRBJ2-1	CASSQKGQGKNEQFF	TGTGCCAGCAGTCAAAAGGGACAGGGTAAAAATGAGCAGTTCTTC
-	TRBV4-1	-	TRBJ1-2	CASSPDGANYGYTF	TGCGCCAGCAGCCCTGACGGAGCTAACTATGGCTACACCTTC
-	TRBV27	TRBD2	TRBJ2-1	CASSITSGNYNEQFF	TGTGCCAGCAGTATTACTAGCGGGAACTACAATGAGCAGTTCTTC
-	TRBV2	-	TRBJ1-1	CASSELGRTEAFF	TGTGCCAGCAGTGAACTAGGGAGGACTGAAGCTTTCTTT
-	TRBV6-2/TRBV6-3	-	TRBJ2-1	CASSPRQYNEQFF	TGTGCCAGCAGTCCTCGACAGTACAATGAGCAGTTCTTC
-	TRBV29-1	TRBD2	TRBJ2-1	CSVEVGVAGGWGERFF	TGCAGCGTTGAAGTGGGAGTAGCGGGAGGATGGGGTGAGCGGTTCTTC
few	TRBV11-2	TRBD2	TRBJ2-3	CASSLAPGLGTDTQYF	TGTGCCAGCAGCTTAGCCCCGGGACTAGGTACAGATACGCAGTATTTT
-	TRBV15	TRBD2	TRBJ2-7	CATSRPREGGPSYEQYF	TGTGCCACCAGCAGACCTAGGGAGGGAGGGCCCTCCTACGAGCAGTACTTC
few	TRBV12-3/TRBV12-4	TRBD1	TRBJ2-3	CATTGSVADTQYF	TGTGCTACGACAGGGTCCGTCGCAGATACGCAGTATTTT
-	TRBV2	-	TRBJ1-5	CASTLGQYSNQPQHF	TGTGCCAGCACCCTAGGACAGTATAGCAATCAGCCCCAGCATTTT
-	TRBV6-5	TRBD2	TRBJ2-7	CASSARLAGAGEQYF	TGTGCCAGCAGTGCAAGACTAGCGGGAGCCGGCGAGCAGTACTTC
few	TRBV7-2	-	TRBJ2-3	CASSPDRLGTDTQYF	TGTGCCAGCAGCCCCGACAGGCTAGGCACAGATACGCAGTATTTT
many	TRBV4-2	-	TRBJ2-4	CASSQVQGGQQYF	TGTGCCAGCAGCCAAGTTCAGGGTGGACAGCAGTACTTC
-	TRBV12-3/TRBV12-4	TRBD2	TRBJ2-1	CASSLGLAGEINEQFF	TGTGCCAGCAGTTTGGGTCTAGCGGGAGAGATCAATGAGCAGTTCTTC
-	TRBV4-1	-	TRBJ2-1	CASSQMRNNEQFF	TGCGCCAGCAGCCAGATGAGAAACAATGAGCAGTTCTTC
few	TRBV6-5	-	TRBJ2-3	CASSVRQGGTDTQYF	TGTGCCAGCAGCGTAAGACAGGGAGGGACAGATACGCAGTATTTT
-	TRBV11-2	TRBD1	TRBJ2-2	CASSQLRGQGELFF	TGTGCCAGCAGCCAACTCAGGGGACAGGGGGAGCTGTTTTTT
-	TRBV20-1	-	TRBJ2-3	CSARSGGEADTQYF	TGCAGTGCTAGATCCGGGGGCGAGGCAGATACGCAGTATTTT
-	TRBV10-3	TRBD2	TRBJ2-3	CATRTGGPTDTQYF	TGTGCCACCCGGACGGGAGGGCCCACAGATACGCAGTATTTT
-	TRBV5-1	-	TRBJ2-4	CASSQGWNIQYF	TGCGCCAGCAGCCAGGGTTGGAACATTCAGTACTTC
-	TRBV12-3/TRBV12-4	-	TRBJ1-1	CASIPRGKNTEAFF	TGTGCCAGCATTCCGAGGGGTAAGAACACTGAAGCTTTCTTT
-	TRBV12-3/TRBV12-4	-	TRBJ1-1	CASSSNGPAFF	TGTGCCAGCAGTTCTAATGGCCCAGCTTTCTTT
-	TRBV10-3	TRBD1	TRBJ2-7	CAIGDSNSYEQYF	TGTGCCATCGGGGACAGCAACTCCTACGAGCAGTACTTC
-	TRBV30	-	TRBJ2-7	CAGSPGAQPEQYF	TGTGCCGGGAGCCCTGGGGCCCAGCCAGAGCAGTACTTC
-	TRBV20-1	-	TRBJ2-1	CSAREPGGLVGGQFF	TGCAGTGCTAGAGAACCCGGGGGGCTCGTAGGTGGGCAGTTCTTC
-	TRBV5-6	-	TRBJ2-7	CASSLLQRYEQYF	TGTGCCAGCAGCCTCCTACAGCGGTACGAGCAGTACTTC
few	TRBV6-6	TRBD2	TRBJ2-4	CASTRLGLATSLGLYF	TGTGCCAGCACCCGACTCGGACTAGCGACCTCTTTGGGGCTGTACTTC
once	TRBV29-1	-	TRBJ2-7	CSGGSGFYEQYF	TGCAGCGGTGGCAGTGGCTTCTACGAGCAGTACTTC
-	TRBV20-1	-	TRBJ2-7	CSARWVYEQYF	TGCAGTGCTAGATGGGTCTACGAGCAGTACTTC